The rows below give T cell receptor beta chains drawn from one sample of a study of blood T cell repertoires in COVID-19. Some clones are missing from TCRdb's copy, which holds only in-frame ones; the method was immunoSEQ multiplex PCR. The table shows 70,000 to 80,000 clones, with approximately 87% occurring only once. The sequenced sample consisted of peripheral blood. The receptors shown here come from an older man in a cohort sampled during active COVID-19. Each CDR3 is given without its conserved first and last residue.

v_gene: TRBV2
CDR3aa: ASRQGADGYT

v_gene: TRBV9
CDR3aa: ASSGDSRNQPQH

v_gene: TRBV29-1
CDR3aa: SVAGSTGSPLH

v_gene: TRBV3-1/TRBV3-2
CDR3aa: ASSPRETARGKLF

v_gene: TRBV18
CDR3aa: ASSPRQGTNTGELF

v_gene: TRBV18
CDR3aa: ASSPPSMNTEAF

v_gene: TRBV28
CDR3aa: ASSQASRQETQY

v_gene: TRBV6-2/TRBV6-3
CDR3aa: ASSPRQGAQDWVYGYT

v_gene: TRBV5-1
CDR3aa: ASSPLLSGELF

v_gene: TRBV4-2
CDR3aa: ASSQDLRGQY

v_gene: TRBV9
CDR3aa: ASSVAGHLESTDTQY

v_gene: TRBV18
CDR3aa: ASSAELVSREKLF

v_gene: TRBV5-1
CDR3aa: ASSRRDREYDTQY

v_gene: TRBV4-1
CDR3aa: ASSPQERGDNEQF

v_gene: TRBV10-3
CDR3aa: AISVEQGAQLNT

v_gene: TRBV10-3
CDR3aa: AISDLAGAVETQY

v_gene: TRBV5-5
CDR3aa: ASSWLAGPRDTQY

v_gene: TRBV7-5
CDR3aa: VRSLVTGENNQPQH

v_gene: TRBV10-3
CDR3aa: AISESTGSAGELF

v_gene: TRBV5-4
CDR3aa: ASSPTGGAGRQYGYT

v_gene: TRBV10-3
CDR3aa: AISEPPGQPQH

v_gene: TRBV5-1
CDR3aa: ASSPPLSDNEQF

v_gene: TRBV12-3/TRBV12-4
CDR3aa: ASSLRGSQPQH

v_gene: TRBV9
CDR3aa: ASSIDRGLVQETQY

v_gene: TRBV19
CDR3aa: ASSLTPGKALSGNTIY

v_gene: TRBV4-3
CDR3aa: ASSQDLQGRTGELF

v_gene: TRBV2
CDR3aa: ASSDLRGLGETQY